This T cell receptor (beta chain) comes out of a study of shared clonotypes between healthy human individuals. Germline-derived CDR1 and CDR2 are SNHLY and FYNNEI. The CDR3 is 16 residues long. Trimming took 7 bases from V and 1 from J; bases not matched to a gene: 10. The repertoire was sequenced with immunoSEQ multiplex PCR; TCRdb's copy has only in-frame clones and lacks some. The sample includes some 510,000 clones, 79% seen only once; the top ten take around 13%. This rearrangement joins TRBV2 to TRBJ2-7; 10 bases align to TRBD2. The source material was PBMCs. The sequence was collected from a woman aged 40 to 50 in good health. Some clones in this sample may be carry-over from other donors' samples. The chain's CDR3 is CASKVASGSGSYEQYF. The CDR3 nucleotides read TGTGCCAGCAAGGTGGCTAGCGGGAGTGGGTCCTACGAGCAGTACTTC.